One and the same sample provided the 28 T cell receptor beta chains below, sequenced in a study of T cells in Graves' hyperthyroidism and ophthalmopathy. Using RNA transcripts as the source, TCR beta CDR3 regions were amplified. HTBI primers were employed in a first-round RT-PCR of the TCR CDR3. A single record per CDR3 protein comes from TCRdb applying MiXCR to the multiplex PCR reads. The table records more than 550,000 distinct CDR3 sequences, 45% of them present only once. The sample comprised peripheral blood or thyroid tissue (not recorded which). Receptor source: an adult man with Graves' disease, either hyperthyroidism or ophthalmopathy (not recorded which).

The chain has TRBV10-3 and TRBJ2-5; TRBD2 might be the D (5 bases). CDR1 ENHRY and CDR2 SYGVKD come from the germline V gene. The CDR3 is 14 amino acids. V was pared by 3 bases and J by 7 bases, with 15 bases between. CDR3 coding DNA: TGTGCCATCAGTGACCGATCGGGGTTGGTGACCCAGTACTTC. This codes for CAISDRSGLVTQYF.

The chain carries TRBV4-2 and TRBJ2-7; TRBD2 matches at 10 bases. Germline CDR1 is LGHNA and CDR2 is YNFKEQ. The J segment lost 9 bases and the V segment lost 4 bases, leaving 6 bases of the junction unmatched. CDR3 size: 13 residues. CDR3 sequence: CASSRTAGGAQYF. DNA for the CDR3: TGTGCCAGCAGCCGGACAGCGGGGGGGGCGCAGTACTTC.

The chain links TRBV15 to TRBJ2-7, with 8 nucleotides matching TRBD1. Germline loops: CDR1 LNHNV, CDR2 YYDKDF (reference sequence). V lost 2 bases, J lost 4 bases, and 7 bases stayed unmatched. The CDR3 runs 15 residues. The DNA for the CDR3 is TGTGCCACCAGCAGAAACACAGGGGGTTTTTACGAGCAGTACTTC. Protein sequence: CATSRNTGGFYEQYF.

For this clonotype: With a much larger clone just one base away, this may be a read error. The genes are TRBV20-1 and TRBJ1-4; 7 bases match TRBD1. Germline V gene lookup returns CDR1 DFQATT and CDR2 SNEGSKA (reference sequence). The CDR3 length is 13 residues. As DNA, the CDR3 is TGCAGTGCTAGCGAAGGGGGCAATGAAAGACTGTTTTTT. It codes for CSASEGGNERLFF.

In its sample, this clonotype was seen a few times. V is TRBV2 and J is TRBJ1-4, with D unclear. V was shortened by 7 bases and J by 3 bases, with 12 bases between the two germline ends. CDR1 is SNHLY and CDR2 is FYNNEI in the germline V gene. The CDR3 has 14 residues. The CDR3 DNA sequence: TGTGCCAGCACCCTCAGCGACGCTAATGAAAAACTGTTTTTT. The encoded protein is CASTLSDANEKLFF.

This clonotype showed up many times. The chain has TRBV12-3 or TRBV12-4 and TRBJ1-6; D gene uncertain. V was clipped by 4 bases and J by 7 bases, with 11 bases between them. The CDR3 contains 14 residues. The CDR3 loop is CASSSNLGNSPLHF. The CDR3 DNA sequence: TGTGCCAGCAGTTCAAACCTAGGAAATTCACCCCTCCACTTT.

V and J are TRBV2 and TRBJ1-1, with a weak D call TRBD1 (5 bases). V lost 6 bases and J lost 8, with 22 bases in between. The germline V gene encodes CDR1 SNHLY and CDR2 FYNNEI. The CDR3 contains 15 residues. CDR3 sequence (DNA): TGTGCCAGCAGCTTAGTACAGGAATGGACCGGGGAAGCTTTCTTT. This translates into CASSLVQEWTGEAFF.

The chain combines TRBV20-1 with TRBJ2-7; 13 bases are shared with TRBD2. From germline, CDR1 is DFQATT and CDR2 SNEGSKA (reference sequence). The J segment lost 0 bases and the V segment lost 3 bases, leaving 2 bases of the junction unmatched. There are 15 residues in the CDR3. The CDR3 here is CSARGLAGSSYEQYF. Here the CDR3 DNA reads TGCAGTGCTAGGGGACTAGCGGGAAGCTCCTACGAGCAGTACTTC.

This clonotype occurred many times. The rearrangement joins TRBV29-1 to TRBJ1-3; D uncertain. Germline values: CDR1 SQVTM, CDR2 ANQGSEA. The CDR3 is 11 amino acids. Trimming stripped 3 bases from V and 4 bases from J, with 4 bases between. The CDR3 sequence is CSVDIGNTIYF. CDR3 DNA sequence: TGCAGCGTTGACATCGGAAACACCATATATTTT.

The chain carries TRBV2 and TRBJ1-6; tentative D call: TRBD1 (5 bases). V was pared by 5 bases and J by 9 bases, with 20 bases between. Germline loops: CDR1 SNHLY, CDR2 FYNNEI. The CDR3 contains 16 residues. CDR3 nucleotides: TGTGCCAGCAGTTCCGCCGGGAGACAGCGGGCTTCACCCCTCCACTTT. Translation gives CASSSAGRQRASPLHF.

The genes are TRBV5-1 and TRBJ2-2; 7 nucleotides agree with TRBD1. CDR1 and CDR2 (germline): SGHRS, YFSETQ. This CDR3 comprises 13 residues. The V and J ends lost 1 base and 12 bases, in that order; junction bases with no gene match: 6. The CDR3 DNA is TGCGCCAGCAGCTTGACAGGGGAAGGGCAGCTGTTTTTT. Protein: CASSLTGEGQLFF.

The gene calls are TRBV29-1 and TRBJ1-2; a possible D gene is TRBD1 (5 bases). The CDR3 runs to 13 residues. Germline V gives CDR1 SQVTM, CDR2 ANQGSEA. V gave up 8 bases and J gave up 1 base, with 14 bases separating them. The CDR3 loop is CSPGLGYNYGYTF. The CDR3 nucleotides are TGCAGCCCGGGACTGGGATATAACTATGGCTACACCTTC.

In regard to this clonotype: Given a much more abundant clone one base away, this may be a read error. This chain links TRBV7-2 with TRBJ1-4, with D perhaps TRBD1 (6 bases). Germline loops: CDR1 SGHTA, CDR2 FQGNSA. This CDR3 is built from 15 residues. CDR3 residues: CASSLVKSGVGKLLF. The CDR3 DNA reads TGTGCCAGCAGCTTAGTCAAGTCAGGGGTCGGAAAACTGCTTTTT.

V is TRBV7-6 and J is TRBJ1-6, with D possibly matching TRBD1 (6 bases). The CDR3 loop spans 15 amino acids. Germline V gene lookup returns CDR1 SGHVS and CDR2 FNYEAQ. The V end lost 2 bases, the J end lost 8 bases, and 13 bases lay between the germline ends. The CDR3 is CASSLSGAGDSPLHF. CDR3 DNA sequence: TGTGCCAGCAGCTTATCAGGGGCCGGGGATTCACCCCTCCACTTT.

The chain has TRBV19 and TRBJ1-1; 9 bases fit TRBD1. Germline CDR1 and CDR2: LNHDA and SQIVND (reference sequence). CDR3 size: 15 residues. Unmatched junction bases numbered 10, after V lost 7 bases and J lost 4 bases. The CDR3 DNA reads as TGTGCCAGTACCGATCAGGGGACAGGGTTCACTGAAGCTTTCTTT. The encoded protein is CASTDQGTGFTEAFF.

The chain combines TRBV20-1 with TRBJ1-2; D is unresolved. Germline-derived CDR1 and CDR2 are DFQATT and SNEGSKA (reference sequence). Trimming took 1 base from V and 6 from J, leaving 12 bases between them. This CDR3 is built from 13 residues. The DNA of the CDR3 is TGCAGTGCTAGAGTTCCGGAGCTGGATGGCTACACCTTC. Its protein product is CSARVPELDGYTF.

The CDR3 reads CASSLGGQGDGYTF. CDR3 DNA sequence: TGTGCCAGCAGTTTAGGGGGACAGGGGGATGGCTACACCTTC. V gene TRBV12-3 or TRBV12-4 combines with J gene TRBJ1-2, with 11 bases that match TRBD1. Trimming cost V 1 base and J 6 bases; bases outside gene matches: 1. The CDR3 extends over 14 amino acids.

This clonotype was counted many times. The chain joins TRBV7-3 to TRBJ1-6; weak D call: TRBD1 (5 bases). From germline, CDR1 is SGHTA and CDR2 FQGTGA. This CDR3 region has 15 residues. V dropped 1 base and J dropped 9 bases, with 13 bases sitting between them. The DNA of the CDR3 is TGTGCCAGCAGCTTAAATCCGGGGGTTGGTTCACCCCTCCACTTT. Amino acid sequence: CASSLNPGVGSPLHF.

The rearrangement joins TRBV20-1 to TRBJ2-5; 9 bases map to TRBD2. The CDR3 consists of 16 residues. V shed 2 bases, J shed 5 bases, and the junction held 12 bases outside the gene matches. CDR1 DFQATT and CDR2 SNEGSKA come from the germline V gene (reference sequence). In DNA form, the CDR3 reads TGCAGTGCTAGAACCCCTATAGCGGGGGCCCCCGAGACCCAGTACTTC. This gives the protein CSARTPIAGAPETQYF.

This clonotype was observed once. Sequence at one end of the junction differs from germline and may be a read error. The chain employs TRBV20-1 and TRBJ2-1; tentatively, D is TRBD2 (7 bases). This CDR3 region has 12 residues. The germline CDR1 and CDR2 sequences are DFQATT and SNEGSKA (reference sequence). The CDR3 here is CSAREGRGEQFF. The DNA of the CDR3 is TGCAGTGCCAGAGAAGGGAGGGGGGAGCAGTTCTTC.

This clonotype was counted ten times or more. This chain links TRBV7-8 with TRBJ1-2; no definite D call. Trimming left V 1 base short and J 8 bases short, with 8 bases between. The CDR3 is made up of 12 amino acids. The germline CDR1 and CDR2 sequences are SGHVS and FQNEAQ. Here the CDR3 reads CASSLEREGYTF. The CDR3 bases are TGTGCCAGCAGCTTAGAGAGGGAAGGCTACACCTTC.

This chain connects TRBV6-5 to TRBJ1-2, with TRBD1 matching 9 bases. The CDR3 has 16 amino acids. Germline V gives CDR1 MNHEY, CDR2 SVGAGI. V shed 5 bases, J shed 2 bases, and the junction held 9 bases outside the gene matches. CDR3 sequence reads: CASSELGQGLNYGYTF. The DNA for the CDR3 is TGTGCCAGCAGTGAACTCGGACAGGGGCTCAACTATGGCTACACCTTC.

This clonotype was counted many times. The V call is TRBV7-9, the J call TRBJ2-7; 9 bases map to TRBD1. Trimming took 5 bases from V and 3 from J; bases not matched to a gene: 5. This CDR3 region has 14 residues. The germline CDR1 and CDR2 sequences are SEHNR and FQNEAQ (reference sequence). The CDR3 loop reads CASSTQGADYEQYF. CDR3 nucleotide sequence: TGTGCCAGCAGCACACAGGGGGCCGACTACGAGCAGTACTTC.

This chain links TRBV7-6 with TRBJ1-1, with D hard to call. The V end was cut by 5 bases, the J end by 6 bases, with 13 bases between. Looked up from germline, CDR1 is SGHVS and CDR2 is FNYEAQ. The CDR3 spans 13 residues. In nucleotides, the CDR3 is TGTGCCAGCAGCGTTGTAGGGTCATCTGAAGCTTTCTTT. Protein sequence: CASSVVGSSEAFF.

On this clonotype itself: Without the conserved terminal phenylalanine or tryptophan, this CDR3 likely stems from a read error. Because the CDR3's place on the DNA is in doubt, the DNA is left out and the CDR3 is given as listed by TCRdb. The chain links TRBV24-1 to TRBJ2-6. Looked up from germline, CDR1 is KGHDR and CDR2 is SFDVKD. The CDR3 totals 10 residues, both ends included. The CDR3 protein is CATSVGDPNT.

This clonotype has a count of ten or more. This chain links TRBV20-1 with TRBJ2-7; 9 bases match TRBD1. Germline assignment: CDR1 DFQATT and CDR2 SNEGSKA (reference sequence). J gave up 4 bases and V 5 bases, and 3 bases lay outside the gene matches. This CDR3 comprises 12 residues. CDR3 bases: TGCAGTGCTCGGGACAGGGATTACGAGCAGTACTTC. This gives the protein CSARDRDYEQYF.

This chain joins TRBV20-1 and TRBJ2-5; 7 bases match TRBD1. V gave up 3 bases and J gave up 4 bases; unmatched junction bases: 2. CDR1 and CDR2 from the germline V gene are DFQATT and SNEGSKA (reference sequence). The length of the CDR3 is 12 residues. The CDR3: CSARTGRETQYF. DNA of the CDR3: TGCAGTGCTAGGACAGGGAGAGAGACCCAGTACTTC.

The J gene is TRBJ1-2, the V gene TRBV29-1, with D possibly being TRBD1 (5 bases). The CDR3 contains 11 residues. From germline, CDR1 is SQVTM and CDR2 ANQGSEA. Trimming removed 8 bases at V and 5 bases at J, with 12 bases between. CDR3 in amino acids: CSRDTGYGYTF. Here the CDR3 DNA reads TGCAGCAGAGACACAGGTTATGGCTACACCTTC.